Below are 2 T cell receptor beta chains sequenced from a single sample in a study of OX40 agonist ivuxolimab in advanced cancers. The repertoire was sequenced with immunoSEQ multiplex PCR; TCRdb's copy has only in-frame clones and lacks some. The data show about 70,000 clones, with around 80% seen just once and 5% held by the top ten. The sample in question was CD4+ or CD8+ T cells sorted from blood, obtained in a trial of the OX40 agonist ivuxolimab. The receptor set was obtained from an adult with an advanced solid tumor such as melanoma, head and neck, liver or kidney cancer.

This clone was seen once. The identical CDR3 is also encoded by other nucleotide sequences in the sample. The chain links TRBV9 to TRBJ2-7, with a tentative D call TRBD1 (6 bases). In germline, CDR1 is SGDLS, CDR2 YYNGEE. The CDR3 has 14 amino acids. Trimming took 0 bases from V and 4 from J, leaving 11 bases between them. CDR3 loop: CASSVGAGEYEQYF. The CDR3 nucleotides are TGTGCCAGCAGCGTAGGCGCAGGGGAATACGAGCAGTACTTC.

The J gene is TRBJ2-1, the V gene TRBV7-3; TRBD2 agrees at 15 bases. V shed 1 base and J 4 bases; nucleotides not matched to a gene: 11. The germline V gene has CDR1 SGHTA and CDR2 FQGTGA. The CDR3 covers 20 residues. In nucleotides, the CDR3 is TGTGCCAGCAGCTTAATGTCAGTTGGACTAGCGGGAGGGCCTTACAATGAGCAGTTCTTC. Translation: CASSLMSVGLAGGPYNEQFF.